This TCR beta chain came from a study of technical replicates of blood from a few donors. Unmatched junction bases numbered 5, after V lost 8 bases and J lost 4 bases. CDR3 size: 13 residues. The V gene's germline CDR1 is LNHNV and CDR2 YYDKDF (reference sequence). Data came from immunoSEQ multiplex PCR; TCRdb stores just in-frame clones and leaves some out. The data hold under 85,000 clones, with 95% to 97% observed a single time. This chain joins TRBV15 and TRBJ2-1; 7 bases fit TRBD1. Specimen: T cells isolated from PBMCs. The sequence came from a human donor in good health. CDR3 in amino acids: CATSDRVYNEQFF. CDR3 coding DNA: TGTGCCACCTCAGACAGGGTTTACAATGAGCAGTTCTTC.